A single sample is the source of the 9 T cell receptor beta chains below, sequenced in a study of blood T cell repertoires in COVID-19. The table came from immunoSEQ multiplex PCR; TCRdb's copy has only in-frame clones and leaves some out. The table lists about 170,000 clones, around 90% of them singletons. Sequences were obtained from peripheral blood. Receptors were obtained from a man aged 50-59 years who had recovered from COVID-19.

The gene calls are TRBV5-6 and TRBJ2-7; 9 nucleotides align to TRBD2. The CDR3 is 16 residues long. Germline V lookup: CDR1 SGHDT, CDR2 YYEEEE. Trimming removed 0 bases from V and 6 bases from J; junction bases left unmatched: 10. The CDR3 region is CASSLGLAGLLGEQYF. The CDR3 DNA sequence: TGTGCCAGCAGCTTGGGCCTAGCGGGACTCTTAGGCGAGCAGTACTTC. Full variable domain (remainder filled in from reference TRBV5-6 and TRBJ2-7): DAGVTQSPTHLIKTRGQQVTLRCSPKSGHDTVSWYQQALGQGPQFIFQYYEEEERQRGNFPDRFSGHQFPNYSSELNVNALLLGDSALYLCASSLGLAGLLGEQYFGPGTRLTVT.

This clone was counted once. The chain has TRBV18 and TRBJ2-2, with D maybe TRBD1 (5 bases). This CDR3 has 13 residues. Trimming removed 0 bases at V and 7 bases at J, with 6 bases between. Germline-derived CDR1 and CDR2 are KGHSH and LQKENI. As DNA, the CDR3 is TGTGCCAGCTCACCACCAAGGGGCGGGGAGCTGTTTTTT. Translating gives CASSPPRGGELFF.

This chain links TRBV5-1 with TRBJ1-1; D is undetermined. CDR1 SGHRS and CDR2 YFSETQ come from the germline V gene. The CDR3 length is 13 residues. Trimming pared 0 bases from V and 6 bases from J, leaving 9 bases between. Written as DNA, the CDR3 is TGCGCCAGCAGCTTGGACCGGGTGGCTGAAGCTTTCTTT. It codes for CASSLDRVAEAFF.

This clone has more than one count but fewer than ten. The chain carries TRBV5-6 and TRBJ1-2; the match to TRBD1 covers 7 bases. V trimming: 0 bases; J trimming: 6 bases; junction bases outside the gene matches: 8. The CDR3 is 15 amino acids. Germline CDR1 SGHDT, CDR2 YYEEEE. The CDR3 protein is CASSLGWNRGDGYTF. CDR3 in DNA: TGTGCCAGCAGCTTGGGTTGGAACAGGGGCGATGGCTACACCTTC.

DNA of the CDR3: TGTGCCAGCAGTTTCTCCGGACTAGCGGGGGCCTACGAGCAGTACTTC. It yields the protein CASSFSGLAGAYEQYF. The V gene is TRBV27, the J gene TRBJ2-7, with TRBD2 matching over 13 bases. Trimming took 3 bases from V and 2 from J; bases not matched to a gene: 4. There are 16 residues in the CDR3. CDR1 and CDR2 (germline): MNHEY, SMNVEV (reference sequence).

The CDR3 loop reads CASSQDAGTSTYNEQFF. CDR3 DNA: TGCGCCAGCAGCCAAGATGCGGGGACTTCTACCTACAATGAGCAGTTCTTC. The gene calls are TRBV4-1 and TRBJ2-1, with D possibly being TRBD2 (6 bases). Trimming stripped 0 bases from V and 2 bases from J, with 14 bases between. This CDR3 comprises 17 residues. Germline loops: CDR1 MGHRA, CDR2 YSYEKL.

This rearrangement joins TRBV6-1 to TRBJ2-1; D perhaps matches TRBD1 (5 bases). The CDR3 consists of 16 residues. Germline CDR1 reads MNHNS; CDR2 reads SASEGT. The V end was cut by 2 bases, the J end by 4 bases, with 15 bases between. The CDR3 DNA reads as TGTGCCAGCAGTGAATACGTGGGGCGAACGTACAATGAGCAGTTCTTC. Protein sequence: CASSEYVGRTYNEQFF.

V gene TRBV30 combines with J gene TRBJ2-6; D remains unclear. Germline V gives CDR1 GTSNPN, CDR2 SVGIG (reference sequence). CDR3 length: 16 amino acids. V was cut by 4 bases and J by 2 bases, with 15 bases left in between. This CDR3 reads CAWIRNGLTGANVLTF. The CDR3 DNA reads TGTGCCTGGATTCGAAATGGGCTCACTGGGGCCAACGTCCTGACTTTC.

The chain recombines TRBV4-3 with TRBJ1-2, with D perhaps matching TRBD1 (6 bases). V was trimmed by 3 bases and J by 2 bases, leaving 10 bases between them. The CDR3 has 14 residues. From germline, CDR1 is LGHNA and CDR2 YSLEER. The chain's CDR3 is CASSQGTGNYGYTF. CDR3 nucleotide sequence: TGCGCCAGCAGCCAGGGTACAGGGAACTATGGCTACACCTTC.